A single sample gave rise to the 3 T cell receptor beta chains below, sequenced in a study of T cell repertoires in cytomegalovirus infection. No antigen has been identified for these receptors. Each CDR3 protein gets one entry after TCRdb re-called the reads with MiXCR. The sample lists about 890,000 distinct CDR3 sequences, less than 40% seen once, with about 14% in the top ten. Sequenced material: cultured CD8+ T cells from PBMCs, taken from culture after CMV antigen stimulation. The receptors originated from a human donor in good health (CMV status not recorded). Some clones in this sample may be carry-over from other donors' samples.

The V gene is TRBV27, the J gene TRBJ1-2; 8 positions match TRBD1. V lost 0 bases and J lost 7; bases outside the gene matches: 7. The CDR3 length is 15 residues. CDR1 is MNHEY and CDR2 is SMNVEV in the germline V gene (reference sequence). The DNA of the CDR3 is TGTGCCAGCAGTTTATCTCGAACAGGGGGTTCTGGCTACACCTTC. This encodes CASSLSRTGGSGYTF.

This clonotype occurred many times. The chain links TRBV7-2 to TRBJ1-2; TRBD1 matches at 8 bases. The CDR3 covers 14 residues. Germline V gives CDR1 SGHTA, CDR2 FQGNSA. The junction had 7 bases not matched to a gene; V was cut back by 4 bases and J by 6 bases. CDR3: CASSSGQGRHGYTF. CDR3 nucleotides: TGTGCCAGCAGCTCCGGACAGGGCCGACATGGCTACACCTTC.

This clonotype has just a few counts. The rearrangement links TRBV20-1 to TRBJ1-1; the match to TRBD1 covers 10 bases. CDR3 length: 18 residues. V shed 0 bases and J 0 bases; nucleotides not matched to a gene: 10. CDR1 is DFQATT, CDR2 SNEGSKA, per germline (reference sequence). The CDR3 loop is CSARDWGQGLYMNTEAFF. The CDR3 DNA reads as TGCAGTGCTAGAGATTGGGGACAGGGGCTTTACATGAACACTGAAGCTTTCTTT.